This T cell receptor (beta chain) was captured in a study of cytomegalovirus exposure and HLA in healthy donors. Across the study: There were 70 million to 95 million unique TCRs (from HLA-typed donors) in an early data release.

Study results and caveats: DRB1 showed the most TCR associations and HLA-C the fewest in a later analysis, as rates varied by HLA locus. The authors excluded some V segments, including TRBV6-2 and TRBV6-3, as indistinguishable.

As concerns this clone: The antigen remains unidentified.

The CDR3 covers 13 residues. The V segment lost 0 bases and the J segment 15 bases; nucleotides outside the gene matches: 9. Germline V gene lookup returns CDR1 MNHEY and CDR2 SVGAGI. PCR employed 60 Vbeta and 13 Jbeta primers. Clones were sequenced by immunoSEQ multiplex PCR, and TCRdb holds only the in-frame ones, with some missing. This table holds about 31,000 clones, just under 90% found once. Sequencing input: PBMCs. The receptor was isolated from a boy between 5 and 17 years old in good health and CMV-seronegative. The V and J genes are TRBV6-5 and TRBJ2-3; 7 nucleotides match TRBD2. The CDR3 nucleotides read TGTGCCAGCAGTTACTCGTGGGGGGGTTCCAAATATTTT. Its translation is CASSYSWGGSKYF.